The 13 T cell receptor beta chains below all came from one sample that was sequenced in a study of vaccination effects on CD4 cells after COVID-19. Expansion of antigen-specific CD4+ T cells with viral peptide pools was carried out by the ViraFEST assay before sequencing. The culture ran for roughly 10 days before CD4+ T cells were isolated. Vaccine administered to participants consisted of two doses of either BNT162b2 or mRNA-1273. Their antigen targets remain unknown. Method: immunoSEQ multiplex PCR; TCRdb's copy keeps in-frame clones and lacks some. The profile covers 75,000 or so clones, with roughly 80% appearing a single time and 0.85% to 1.2% taken by the ten largest. The source material was CD4+ T cells from PBMCs cultured with HCoV-OC43 spike peptides, sampled after COVID-19 vaccination. The subset denotes: HCoV-OC43 spike overlapping peptide pool stimulation. Source of these receptors: a human donor who received a COVID-19 vaccine.

This sequence joins TRBV19 and TRBJ2-5; 7 nucleotides align to TRBD1. Germline CDR1 and CDR2: LNHDA and SQIVND (reference sequence). The CDR3 loop spans 13 amino acids. Germline trimming cut 6 bases from V and 4 bases from J; bases unmatched to any gene: 5. This CDR3 is CASSGHRGETQYF. CDR3 bases: TGTGCCAGTAGCGGGCACAGGGGAGAGACCCAGTACTTC.

The CDR3 sequence is CASSLVGSSGANVLTF. For the CDR3, the DNA is TGCGCCAGCAGCTTGGTGGGGAGCTCTGGGGCCAACGTCCTGACTTTC. This chain connects TRBV5-1 to TRBJ2-6, with D perhaps TRBD2 (5 bases). CDR3 size: 16 residues. Germline V gene sequence: CDR1 SGHRS, CDR2 YFSETQ. Trimming cost V 0 bases and J 0 bases, with 7 bases left between them.

This sequence joins TRBV18 and TRBJ1-2; tentative D call: TRBD1 (6 bases). The CDR3 extends over 15 amino acids. Germline CDR1 KGHSH, CDR2 LQKENI. Trimming removed 6 bases from V and 6 bases from J, with 20 bases in between. The CDR3 loop is CASSPFWGAGDGYTF. The CDR3 region has the DNA TGTGCCAGCTCTCCCTTTTGGGGGGCAGGGGATGGCTACACCTTC.

The chain couples TRBV19 to TRBJ2-1, with TRBD2 matching over 10 bases. V gave up 4 bases and J gave up 8 bases; unmatched junction bases: 8. The germline CDR1 and CDR2 sequences are LNHDA and SQIVND (reference sequence). This CDR3 is 15 amino acids long. The CDR3 reads CASSSLSGGADEQFF. In nucleotides, the CDR3 is TGTGCCAGTAGTAGTTTAAGCGGGGGGGCAGATGAGCAGTTCTTC.

The chain uses TRBV18 and TRBJ1-1; D may be TRBD1 (5 bases). The length of the CDR3 is 15 residues. Germline CDR1 reads KGHSH; CDR2 reads LQKENI. Trimming stripped 1 base from V and 1 base from J, with 10 bases between. The chain's CDR3 is CASSPLGGKNTEAFF. Written as DNA, the CDR3 is TGTGCCAGCTCACCACTGGGGGGGAAGAACACTGAAGCTTTCTTT.

This rearrangement joins TRBV3-1 (or the pseudogene TRBV3-2) to TRBJ1-2, with 8 bases fitting TRBD1. The germline CDR1 and CDR2 sequences are LGHDT and YNNKEL (reference sequence). J gave up 5 bases and V 6 bases, and 5 bases lay outside the gene matches. This CDR3 has 13 residues. The CDR3 DNA reads as TGTGCCAGCAGAGGGACAGGAGGGTATGGCTACACCTTC. Its translation: CASRGTGGYGYTF.

CDR3 sequence (DNA): TGTGCCAGCAGTTATGGCTGGAGGACAGGGGGAAGCTACACCTTC. Translated, it gives CASSYGWRTGGSYTF. The chain combines TRBV6-5 with TRBJ1-2; TRBD1 agrees at 10 bases. The CDR3 has 15 amino acids. The junction had 10 bases not matched to a gene; V was cut back by 3 bases and J by 9 bases. Germline values: CDR1 MNHEY, CDR2 SVGAGI.

The gene calls are TRBV2 and TRBJ1-2; TRBD1 is a possible D gene (6 bases). Germline assignment: CDR1 SNHLY and CDR2 FYNNEI. V lost 10 bases to trimming and J lost 2 bases, with 17 bases between them. This CDR3 contains 14 residues. DNA of the CDR3: TGTGCCACCCCCTCAGGGGCCGCAAACTATGGCTACACCTTC. It codes for CATPSGAANYGYTF.

J is TRBJ2-3 and V is TRBV24-1, with 9 positions matching TRBD1. CDR1 KGHDR and CDR2 SFDVKD come from the germline V gene. The V segment lost 2 bases and the J segment 2 bases; nucleotides outside the gene matches: 4. This CDR3 region has 16 residues. The CDR3 loop reads CATSDSGQGPTDTQYF. The CDR3 bases are TGTGCCACCAGTGATTCGGGACAGGGACCCACAGATACGCAGTATTTT.

The V and J genes are TRBV6-6 and TRBJ1-2, with D unclear. V was clipped by 5 bases and J by 5 bases, with 15 bases between them. CDR1 is MNHNY, CDR2 SVGAGI, per germline (reference sequence). The CDR3 spans 14 residues. DNA of the CDR3: TGTGCCAGCAGTATTCGGGCCTCGGGGTATGGCTACACCTTC. This gives the protein CASSIRASGYGYTF.

The rearrangement uses TRBV2 and TRBJ1-4, with D possibly being TRBD1 (5 bases). Looked up from germline, CDR1 is SNHLY and CDR2 is FYNNEI. V was shortened by 4 bases and J by 0 bases, with 9 bases between the two germline ends. The CDR3 length is 15 residues. The CDR3 loop is CASSVWGATNEKLFF. As DNA, the CDR3 is TGTGCCAGCAGTGTCTGGGGGGCAACTAATGAAAAACTGTTTTTT. The full variable domain, in which reference TRBV2 and TRBJ1-4 provide the parts outside the CDR3, is EPEVTQTPSHQVTQMGQEVILRCVPISNHLYFYWYRQILGQKVEFLVSFYNNEISEKSEIFDDQFSVERPDGSNFTLKIRSTKLEDSAMYFCASSVWGATNEKLFFGSGTQLSVL.

The chain employs TRBV6-1 and TRBJ2-7; D is ambiguous. V lost 3 bases and J lost 7, with 7 bases in between. This CDR3 comprises 11 residues. Germline V gives CDR1 MNHNS, CDR2 SASEGT. Here the CDR3 DNA reads TGTGCCAGCAGTGAGTTCGGGGAGCAGTACGTC. Protein product: CASSEFGEQYV.

This chain connects TRBV30 to TRBJ2-5; D gene ambiguous. The germline CDR1 and CDR2 sequences are GTSNPN and SVGIG (reference sequence). The V gene lost 0 bases and the J gene lost 0 bases, with 5 bases spanning the gap. The CDR3 extends over 13 amino acids. This chain's CDR3 is CAWSVSYQETQYF. CDR3 nucleotides: TGTGCCTGGAGTGTATCGTACCAAGAGACCCAGTACTTC.